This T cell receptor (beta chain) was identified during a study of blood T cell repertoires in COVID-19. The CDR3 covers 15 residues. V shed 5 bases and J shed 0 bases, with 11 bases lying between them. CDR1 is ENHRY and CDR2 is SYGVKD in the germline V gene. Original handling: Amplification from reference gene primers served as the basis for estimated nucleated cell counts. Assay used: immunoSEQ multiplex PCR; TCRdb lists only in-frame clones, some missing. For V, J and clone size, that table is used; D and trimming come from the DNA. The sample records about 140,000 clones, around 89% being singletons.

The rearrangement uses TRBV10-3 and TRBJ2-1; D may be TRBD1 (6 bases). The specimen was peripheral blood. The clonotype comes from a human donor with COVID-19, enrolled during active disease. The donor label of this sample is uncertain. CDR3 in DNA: TGTGCCATCAGTAAAGACAGGAGCTCCTACAATGAGCAGTTCTTC. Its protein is CAISKDRSSYNEQFF.